The rows below give T cell receptor beta chains drawn from one sample of a study of blood T cell repertoires in COVID-19. This table comes from immunoSEQ multiplex PCR, and its TCRdb copy is limited to in-frame clones, with some not included. The data hold more than 300,000 clones, with roughly nine tenths observed a single time. The sample comprised PBMCs or T cells enriched from blood (not recorded which). Every receptor here comes from a woman aged 40 to 49 who had been exposed to COVID-19. CDR3s include the opening cysteine and the closing phenylalanine or tryptophan.

J,V,CDR3
TRBJ1-1,TRBV15,CATQQNTEAFF
TRBJ2-1,TRBV18,CASSPGQGNYNEQFF
TRBJ2-7,TRBV2,CASRAYYEQYF
TRBJ2-2,TRBV27,CASRETGPGELFF
TRBJ2-5,TRBV7-9,CASTRTHQVETQYF
TRBJ1-4,TRBV7-2,CASSSNRATNEKLFF
TRBJ2-3,TRBV24-1,CATSGASGGYTDTQYF
TRBJ1-5,TRBV5-5,CASSRRDGGNQPQHF
TRBJ2-7,TRBV5-1,CASSMVGRLAGLREQYF
TRBJ2-5,TRBV5-1,CASSSPGLQETQYF
TRBJ1-2,TRBV11-3,CASSLDRDRGDGYTF
TRBJ1-1,TRBV19,CASGQTGASTEAFF
TRBJ1-2,TRBV5-4,CASSLLGQGTYGYTF
TRBJ2-3,TRBV19,CASSIRGQGSPDTQYF
TRBJ2-6,TRBV6-1,CASSEWTGGSGANVLTF
TRBJ1-1,TRBV15,CATSRGTGKNTEAFF
TRBJ2-1,TRBV20-1,CSASQSGQGHEQFF
TRBJ1-4,TRBV12-3/TRBV12-4,CASSTRTEGKLFF
TRBJ2-1,TRBV24-1,CATSDRGGRPMAGGPINEQFF
TRBJ1-2,TRBV29-1,CSVGGQGNGYTF
TRBJ2-2,TRBV6-5,CASSPTSFVTGELFF
TRBJ1-6,TRBV7-2,CASGLPDTSPLHF